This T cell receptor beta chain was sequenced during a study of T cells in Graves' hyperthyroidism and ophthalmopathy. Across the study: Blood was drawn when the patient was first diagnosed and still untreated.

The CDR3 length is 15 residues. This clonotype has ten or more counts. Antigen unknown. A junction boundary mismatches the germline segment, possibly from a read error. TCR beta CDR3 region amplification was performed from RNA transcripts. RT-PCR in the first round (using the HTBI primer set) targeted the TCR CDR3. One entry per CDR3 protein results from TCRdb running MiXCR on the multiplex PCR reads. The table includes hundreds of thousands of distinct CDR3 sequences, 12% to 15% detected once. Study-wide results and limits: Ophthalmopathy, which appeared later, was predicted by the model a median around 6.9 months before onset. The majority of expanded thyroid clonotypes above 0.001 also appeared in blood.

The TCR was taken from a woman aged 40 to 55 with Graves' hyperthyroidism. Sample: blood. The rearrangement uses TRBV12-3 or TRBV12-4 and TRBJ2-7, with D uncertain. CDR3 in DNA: TGTGCCAGCAGTTTACCCAGCATGGTCTCCCACGAGCAGTACTTC. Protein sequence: CASSLPSMVSHEQYF.